These 28 T cell receptor beta chains were sequenced from one sample in a study of T cell repertoires in cytomegalovirus infection. TCRdb re-derived calls from the reads in MiXCR, one entry per CDR3 protein. This table holds about 310,000 distinct CDR3 sequences, around a quarter found once. No cognate antigen is known for these TCRs. Source: cultured PBMCs, taken from culture after CMV antigen stimulation. The receptor set was obtained from a human donor in good health (CMV status not recorded). Some clones in this sample may be carry-over from other donors' samples.

This clonotype was seen only a few times. The genes are TRBV4-1 and TRBJ1-6, with D possibly being TRBD1 (6 bases). This CDR3 region has 15 residues. Germline V gene lookup returns CDR1 MGHRA and CDR2 YSYEKL. Trimming took 4 bases from V and 7 from J, leaving 14 bases between them. CDR3 sequence: CASSPTGFQNSPLHF. As DNA, the CDR3 is TGCGCCAGCAGCCCCACAGGGTTCCAAAATTCACCCCTCCACTTT.

This clonotype has at least ten counts. The CDR3 region has the DNA TGTGCCAGCAGTTACCCCCTGGGGACAGGGGGCTACCGCTCCTACAATGAGCAGTTCTTC. It encodes CASSYPLGTGGYRSYNEQFF. The chain is built from TRBV6-2 or TRBV6-3 and TRBJ2-1; 12 bases fit TRBD1. Unmatched junction bases numbered 11, after V lost 2 bases and J lost 0 bases. CDR3 length equals 20 residues. Per the germline V gene, CDR1 is MNHEY and CDR2 is SVGEGT.

This chain uses TRBV6-5 with TRBJ2-7, with D tentatively TRBD1 (5 bases). Germline CDR1 and CDR2: MNHEY and SVGAGI. The CDR3 totals 15 residues. The ends were cut back, 5 bases at V and 1 base at J, with 15 bases in the middle. The CDR3 DNA is TGTGCCAGCAGTCCCCGACAAGGGGCTTCCTACGAGCAGTACGTC. Translating it yields CASSPRQGASYEQYV.

This clonotype was recorded many times. The chain carries TRBV7-8 and TRBJ2-2; D is unclear. Germline V gene data show CDR1 as SGHVS and CDR2 as FQNEAQ. V gave up 4 bases and J gave up 6 bases, with 9 bases separating them. The CDR3 loop spans 13 amino acids. CDR3 sequence: CASSSREAGELFF. Written as DNA, the CDR3 is TGTGCCAGCAGCTCGCGAGAGGCCGGGGAGCTGTTTTTT. Using reference TRBV7-8 and TRBJ2-2 for the parts outside the CDR3, the full variable domain is GAGVSQSPRYKVAKRGQDVALRCDPISGHVSLFWYQQALGQGPEFLTYFQNEAQLDKSGLPSDRFFAERPEGSVSTLKIQRTQQEDSAVYLCASSSREAGELFFGEGSRLTVL.

The V call is TRBV6-2 or TRBV6-3, the J call TRBJ2-4; D perhaps matches TRBD1 (5 bases). Germline V gene lookup returns CDR1 MNHEY and CDR2 SVGEGT. V lost 4 bases and J 0 bases, leaving 10 bases between the germline ends. This CDR3 has 15 residues. CDR3 loop: CASSLTVLAKNIQYF. Here the CDR3 DNA reads TGTGCCAGCAGTTTGACAGTGCTAGCCAAAAACATTCAGTACTTC.

V gene TRBV9 combines with J gene TRBJ1-4; TRBD1 matches 7 bases. The CDR3 totals 15 residues. Germline-derived CDR1 and CDR2 are SGDLS and YYNGEE. The junction had 7 bases not matched to a gene; V was cut back by 4 bases and J by 4 bases. CDR3 residues: CASSPRDRSNEKLFF. The CDR3 DNA reads as TGTGCCAGCAGCCCCAGGGACAGAAGTAATGAAAAACTGTTTTTT.

CDR3 DNA sequence: TGTGCCAGCAGTTACCCTTATCGAGTAGCGGGAAACAATGAGCAGTTCTTC. It is translated as CASSYPYRVAGNNEQFF. The chain recombines TRBV6-2 or TRBV6-3 with TRBJ2-1; TRBD2 agrees at 8 bases. The V segment lost 2 bases and the J segment 5 bases; nucleotides outside the gene matches: 11. CDR1 is MNHEY, CDR2 SVGEGT, per germline. This CDR3 has 17 residues.

The chain carries TRBV19 and TRBJ2-1, with D hard to call. V gave up 3 bases and J gave up 7 bases, with 10 bases separating them. There are 13 residues in the CDR3. Germline V CDR1 and CDR2: LNHDA, SQIVND (reference sequence). CDR3 loop: CASSIGTTNEQFF. CDR3 nucleotide sequence: TGTGCCAGTAGTATCGGCACCACTAATGAGCAGTTCTTC.

The chain has TRBV10-3 and TRBJ2-2; no clear D gene. There are 16 residues in the CDR3. Germline assignment: CDR1 ENHRY and CDR2 SYGVKD. V was cut by 4 bases and J by 4 bases, with 16 bases left in between. DNA of the CDR3: TGTGCCATCAGTGCGGTGGCTAACGAACGCACCGGGGAGCTGTTTTTT. It specifies CAISAVANERTGELFF.

The chain carries TRBV6-6 and TRBJ1-5; no clear D. CDR1 and CDR2 from the germline V gene are MNHNY and SVGAGI (reference sequence). CDR3 length equals 15 residues. V lost 2 bases and J lost 0, with 8 bases in between. The CDR3 is CASSYGGYSNQPQHF. The CDR3 nucleotides read TGTGCCAGCAGTTACGGAGGGTATAGCAATCAGCCCCAGCATTTT.

The chain couples TRBV5-6 to TRBJ2-7; no definite D call. Trimming took 1 base from V and 1 from J, leaving 3 bases between them. CDR1 and CDR2 from the germline V gene are SGHDT and YYEEEE. The CDR3 sequence is 12 residues long. The CDR3 DNA reads TGTGCCAGCAGCTTGAAATCCTACGAGCAGTACTTC. It yields the protein CASSLKSYEQYF.

This clonotype was picked up many times. The chain combines TRBV7-2 with TRBJ2-7; D is perhaps TRBD1 or TRBD2 (7 bases each). The length of the CDR3 is 15 residues. CDR1 and CDR2 (germline): SGHTA, FQGNSA. V lost 5 bases and J lost 3, with 17 bases in between. The CDR3 DNA reads TGTGCCAGCAGCCAGGGGGGGACAGCCGGCTACGAGCAGTACTTC. Translation: CASSQGGTAGYEQYF.

This clonotype was seen repeatedly, ten times or more. V gene TRBV7-2 combines with J gene TRBJ2-3, with 7 bases identical to TRBD2. The CDR3 loop spans 18 amino acids. The V gene's germline CDR1 is SGHTA and CDR2 FQGNSA. V shed 2 bases and J 0 bases; nucleotides not matched to a gene: 11. The CDR3 is CASSLFGGRRTSTDTQYF. The CDR3 DNA reads as TGTGCCAGCAGCTTATTCGGGGGGAGGAGGACTAGCACAGATACGCAGTATTTT. Combining the CDR3 with reference TRBV7-2 and TRBJ2-3 gives the whole variable domain GAGVSQSPSNKVTEKGKDVELRCDPISGHTALYWYRQSLGQGLEFLIYFQGNSAPDKSGLPSDRFSAERTGGSVSTLTIQRTQQEDSAVYLCASSLFGGRRTSTDTQYFGPGTRLTVL.

V gene TRBV4-1 combines with J gene TRBJ2-3; the D is unclear. Germline V gives CDR1 MGHRA, CDR2 YSYEKL. This CDR3 has 18 amino acids. Trimming stripped 0 bases from V and 1 base from J, with 17 bases between. CDR3 loop: CASSQEPSDLSGTDTQYF. The CDR3 DNA follows: TGCGCCAGCAGCCAAGAACCCTCCGACCTCAGCGGCACAGATACGCAGTATTTT.

In its sample, this clonotype was seen many times. The V gene is TRBV12-3 or TRBV12-4, the J gene TRBJ1-4; a weak D match, TRBD1 (5 bases). Trimming removed 5 bases from V and 10 bases from J, with 17 bases in between. The CDR3 loop spans 14 amino acids. CDR3 DNA: TGTGCCAGCAGTCGACTCGACAGTTCTTTAAAACTGTTTTTT. It translates to CASSRLDSSLKLFF.

This clonotype appeared a few times. As DNA, the CDR3 is TGCGCCAGCAGTGATCCTAGCGGGAAAACAGATACGCAGTATTTT. It specifies CASSDPSGKTDTQYF. J is TRBJ2-3 and V is TRBV10-2; 9 bases are a match to TRBD2. The CDR3 is made up of 15 amino acids. The trim removed 3 bases at V and 3 bases at J, leaving 4 bases unmatched. CDR1 and CDR2 (germline): WSHSY, SAAADI.

This clonotype was counted a few times. The chain employs TRBV19 and TRBJ1-2, with unresolved D. Trimming removed 5 bases at V and 7 bases at J, with 17 bases between. Germline V gene lookup returns CDR1 LNHDA and CDR2 SQIVND (reference sequence). The CDR3 runs to 14 residues. For the CDR3, the DNA is TGTGCCAGTAGTCCCCTTTCGGAAGGGTCTGGCTACACCTTC. Amino acids: CASSPLSEGSGYTF.

This chain joins TRBV19 and TRBJ1-1; weak D call: TRBD1 (6 bases). The CDR3 contains 12 residues. Germline V gives CDR1 LNHDA, CDR2 SQIVND (reference sequence). V lost 8 bases and J 1 base, leaving 8 bases between the germline ends. DNA for the CDR3: TGTGCCAGTCAGGGGAGGAACACTGAAGCTTTCTTT. It codes for CASQGRNTEAFF. The full variable domain, in which reference TRBV19 and TRBJ1-1 provide the parts outside the CDR3, is DGGITQSPKYLFRKEGQNVTLSCEQNLNHDAMYWYRQDPGQGLRLIYYSQIVNDFQKGDIAEGYSVSREKKESFPLTVTSAQKNPTAFYLCASQGRNTEAFFGQGTRLTVV.

The CDR3 loop is CATSRAQTSNTGELFF. The DNA for the CDR3 is TGTGCCACCAGCAGAGCCCAGACATCGAACACCGGGGAGCTGTTTTTT. The chain couples TRBV15 to TRBJ2-2; the D is unclear. The CDR3 sequence is 16 residues long. Germline lookup yields CDR1 LNHNV and CDR2 YYDKDF (reference sequence). Trimming pared 1 base from V and 0 bases from J, leaving 9 bases between.

The rearrangement links TRBV6-2 or TRBV6-3 to TRBJ1-1, with D hard to call. This CDR3 comprises 14 residues. Germline loops: CDR1 MNHEY, CDR2 SVGEGT. V lost 8 bases, J lost 5 bases, and 18 bases lay in between. For the CDR3, the DNA is TGTGCCAGCCGACGCATAGGAGAGGTAACTGAAGCTTTCTTT. This translates into CASRRIGEVTEAFF.

The gene calls are TRBV2 and TRBJ2-1; 7 bases match TRBD2. J was trimmed by 1 base and V by 3 bases; bases with no gene match: 6. Germline CDR1 and CDR2: SNHLY and FYNNEI. CDR3 length: 16 amino acids. The DNA for the CDR3 is TGTGCCAGCAGTGATGGGCGGGGGATATCCTACAATGAGCAGTTCTTC. Its translation is CASSDGRGISYNEQFF.

The chain links TRBV29-1 to TRBJ1-4, with 10 positions matching TRBD1. Germline V CDR1 and CDR2: SQVTM, ANQGSEA. This CDR3 comprises 15 residues. The V segment lost 6 bases and the J segment 7 bases; nucleotides outside the gene matches: 11. In DNA, the CDR3 is TGCAGCGTCGATTTCGGGACAGGGGTAGTTGAAAAACTGTTTTTT. Protein: CSVDFGTGVVEKLFF.

This clonotype was observed a few times. The chain recombines TRBV29-1 with TRBJ1-5, with TRBD1 matching over 8 bases. The germline V gene has CDR1 SQVTM and CDR2 ANQGSEA. The CDR3 consists of 13 residues. V was pared by 4 bases and J by 4 bases, with 3 bases of the junction left unmatched. CDR3 DNA: TGCAGCGTTGGAGGACAGGGAAATCAGCCCCAGCATTTT. Translation: CSVGGQGNQPQHF.

The chain combines TRBV27 with TRBJ2-2; no reliable D call. V was pared by 5 bases and J by 0 bases, with 4 bases between. Looked up from germline, CDR1 is MNHEY and CDR2 is SMNVEV (reference sequence). This CDR3 has 13 residues. The CDR3 coding sequence is TGTGCCAGCAGTCGGCCGAACACCGGGGAGCTGTTTTTT. As protein: CASSRPNTGELFF.

CDR3 loop: CASSHIAGVGYEQYV. In DNA, the CDR3 is TGTGCCAGCAGCCATATAGCGGGAGTCGGGTACGAGCAGTACGTC. The genes are TRBV11-2 and TRBJ2-7; 9 bases align to TRBD2. The CDR3 runs 15 residues. V gave up 5 bases and J gave up 4 bases; unmatched junction bases: 9. Germline V gives CDR1 SGHAT, CDR2 FQNNGV.

This clonotype was observed once. With a much larger clone just one base away, this may be a read error. The V and J genes are TRBV6-6 and TRBJ1-4; possibly TRBD1 for D (5 bases). Trimming pared 4 bases from V and 7 bases from J, leaving 10 bases between. The CDR3 loop spans 13 amino acids. Looked up from germline, CDR1 is MNHNY and CDR2 is SVGAGI (reference sequence). The CDR3: CASSSAGFEKLFF. CDR3 nucleotides: TGTGCCAGCAGTTCGGCAGGGTTTGAAAAACTGTTTTTT.

Many counts were recorded for this clonotype. This sequence joins TRBV12-3 or TRBV12-4 and TRBJ2-1; 10 bases fit TRBD2. The CDR3 runs to 19 residues. Trimming cost V 6 bases and J 3 bases; bases outside gene matches: 17. The DNA of the CDR3 is TGTGCCAGCAGCCTTCGTGGACTAGCGGTCAGCGAGGGCTACAATGAGCAGTTCTTC. Residues: CASSLRGLAVSEGYNEQFF.

The rearrangement links TRBV29-1 to TRBJ2-5; the match to TRBD1 covers 9 bases. With 5 bases clipped from V and 2 bases from J, the junction kept 3 bases outside the gene matches. The CDR3 has 13 amino acids. Looked up from germline, CDR1 is SQVTM and CDR2 is ANQGSEA. DNA of the CDR3: TGCAGCGTTCCGGGACAGGGTCAAGAGACCCAGTACTTC. Encoded protein: CSVPGQGQETQYF. The full variable domain, in which reference TRBV29-1 and TRBJ2-5 provide the parts outside the CDR3, is SAVISQKPSRDICQRGTSLTIQCQVDSQVTMMFWYRQQPGQSLTLIATANQGSEATYESGFVIDKFPISRPNLTFSTLTVSNMSPEDSSIYLCSVPGQGQETQYFGPGTRLLVL.